This TCR beta chain stems from a study of cytomegalovirus exposure and HLA in healthy donors. The wider study: In an earlier analysis, some 110 million unique TCR beta sequences were found from about 190 million T cells. Whole-study findings and limits: Follow-up analysis later connected one missense variant in DCLRE1C with trimming of TCR beta V- and J-genes. The study dropped some indistinguishable V segments, TRBV6-2 and TRBV6-3 among them. Highly shared variants forming one cluster were likely a sequencing artifact.

Germline CDR1 reads KGHSH; CDR2 reads LQKENI. V gave up 1 base and J gave up 4 bases, with 16 bases separating them. The CDR3 extends over 16 amino acids. 13 Jbeta primers and 60 Vbeta primers were used for the PCR. The method was immunoSEQ multiplex PCR; TCRdb's version includes in-frame clones alone and lacks a portion of them. The data show about 130,000 clones, and the top ten clones hold 2.5% to 3%. As concerns this clone: The target antigen is unknown.

V is TRBV18 and J is TRBJ1-2; D possibly corresponds to TRBD1 (6 bases). Input material: PBMCs. The TCR originated in a man aged 30 to 45 in good health and CMV-seronegative. In nucleotides, the CDR3 is TGTGCCAGCTCACCACAGGCTAACAGGGCCAGCTATGGCTACACCTTC. It is translated as CASSPQANRASYGYTF. Full variable domain (rest looked up from reference TRBV18 and TRBJ1-2): NAGVMQNPRHLVRRRGQEARLRCSPMKGHSHVYWYRQLPEEGLKFMVYLQKENIIDESGMPKERFSAEFPKEGPSILRIQQVVRGDSAAYFCASSPQANRASYGYTFGSGTRLTVV.